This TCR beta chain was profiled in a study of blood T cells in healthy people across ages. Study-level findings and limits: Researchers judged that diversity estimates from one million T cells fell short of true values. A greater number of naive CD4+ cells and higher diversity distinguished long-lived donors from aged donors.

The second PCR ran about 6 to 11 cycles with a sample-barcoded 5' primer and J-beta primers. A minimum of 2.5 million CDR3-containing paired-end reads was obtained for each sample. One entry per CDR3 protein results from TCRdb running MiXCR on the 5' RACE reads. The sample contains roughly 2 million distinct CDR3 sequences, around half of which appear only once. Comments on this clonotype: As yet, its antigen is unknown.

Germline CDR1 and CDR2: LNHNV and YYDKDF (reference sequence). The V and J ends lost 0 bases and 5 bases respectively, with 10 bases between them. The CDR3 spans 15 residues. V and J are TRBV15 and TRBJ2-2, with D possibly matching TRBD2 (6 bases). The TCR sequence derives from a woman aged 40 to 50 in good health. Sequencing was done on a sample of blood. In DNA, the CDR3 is TGTGCCACCAGCAGAGACCGGGGAGGAACCGGGGAGCTGTTTTTT. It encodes CATSRDRGGTGELFF.